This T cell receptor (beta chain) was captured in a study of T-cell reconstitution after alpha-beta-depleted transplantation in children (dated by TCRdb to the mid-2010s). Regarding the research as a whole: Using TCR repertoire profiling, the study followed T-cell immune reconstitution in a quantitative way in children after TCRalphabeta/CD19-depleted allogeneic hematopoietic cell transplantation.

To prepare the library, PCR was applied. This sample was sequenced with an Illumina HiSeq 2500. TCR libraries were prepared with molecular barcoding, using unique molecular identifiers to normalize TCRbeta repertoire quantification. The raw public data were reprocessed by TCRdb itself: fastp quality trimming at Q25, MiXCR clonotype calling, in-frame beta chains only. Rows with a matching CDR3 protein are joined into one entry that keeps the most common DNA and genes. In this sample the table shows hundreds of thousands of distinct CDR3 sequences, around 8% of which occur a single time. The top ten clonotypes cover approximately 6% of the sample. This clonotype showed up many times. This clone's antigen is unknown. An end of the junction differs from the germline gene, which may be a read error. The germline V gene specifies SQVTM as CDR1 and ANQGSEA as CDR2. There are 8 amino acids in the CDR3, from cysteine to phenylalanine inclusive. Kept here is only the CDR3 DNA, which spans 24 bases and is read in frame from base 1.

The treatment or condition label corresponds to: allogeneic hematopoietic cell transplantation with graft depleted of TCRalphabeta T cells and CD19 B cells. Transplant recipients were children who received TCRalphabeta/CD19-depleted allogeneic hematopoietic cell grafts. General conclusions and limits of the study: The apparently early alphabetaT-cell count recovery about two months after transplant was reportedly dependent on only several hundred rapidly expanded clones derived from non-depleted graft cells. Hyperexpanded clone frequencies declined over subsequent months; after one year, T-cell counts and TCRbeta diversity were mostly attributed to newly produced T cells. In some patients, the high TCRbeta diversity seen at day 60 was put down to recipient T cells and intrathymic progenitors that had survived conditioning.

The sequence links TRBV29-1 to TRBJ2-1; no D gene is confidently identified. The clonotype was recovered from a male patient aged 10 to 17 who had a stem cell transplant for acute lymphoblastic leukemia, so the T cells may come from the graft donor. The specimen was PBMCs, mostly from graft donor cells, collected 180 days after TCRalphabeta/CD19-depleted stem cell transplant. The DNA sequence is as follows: TGCAGCGCCGAGACAAAGCTCTTC. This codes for CSAETKLF.